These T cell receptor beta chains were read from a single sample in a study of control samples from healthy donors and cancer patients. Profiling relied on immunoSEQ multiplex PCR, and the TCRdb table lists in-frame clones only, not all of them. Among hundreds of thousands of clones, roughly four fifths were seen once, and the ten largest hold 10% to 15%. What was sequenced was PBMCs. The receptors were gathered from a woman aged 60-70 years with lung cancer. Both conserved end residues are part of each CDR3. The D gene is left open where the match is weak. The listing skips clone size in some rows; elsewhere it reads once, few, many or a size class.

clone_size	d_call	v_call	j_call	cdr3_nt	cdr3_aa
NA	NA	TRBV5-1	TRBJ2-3	TGCGCCAGCAGCCGGAAGGCTACAGACACAGATACGCAGTATTTT	CASSRKATDTDTQYF
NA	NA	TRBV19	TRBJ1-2	TGTGCCAGTAGTTTAGGCGGCCAGAACTATGGCTACACCTTC	CASSLGGQNYGYTF
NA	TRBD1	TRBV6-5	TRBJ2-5	TGTGCCAGCAGTTATGGGGACAGCAGGGAGACCCAGTACTTC	CASSYGDSRETQYF
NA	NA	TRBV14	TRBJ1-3	TGTGCCAGCAGCCAAGATCCTCGAGTTGGTATTTCTGGAAACACCATATATTTT	CASSQDPRVGISGNTIYF
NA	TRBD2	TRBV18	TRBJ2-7	TGTGCCAGCTCGACGGGACTAGCGGTCTACGAGCAGTACTTC	CASSTGLAVYEQYF
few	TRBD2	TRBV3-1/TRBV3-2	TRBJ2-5	TGTGCCAGCAGCCAAGGTTCCCTACGGGGGGGTAAAGAGACCCAGTACTTC	CASSQGSLRGGKETQYF
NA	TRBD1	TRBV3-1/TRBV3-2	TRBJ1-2	TGTGCCAGCAGCCAAGAACTGACAGGGGGCTTCTATGGCTACACCTTC	CASSQELTGGFYGYTF
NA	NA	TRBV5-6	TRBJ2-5	TGTGCCAGCAGCTCCTCGACAGTTTTCGAGACCCAGTACTTC	CASSSSTVFETQYF
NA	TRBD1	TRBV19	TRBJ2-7	TGTGCCAGTAGAAATAGGGGGCTCCCCTACGAGCAGTACTTC	CASRNRGLPYEQYF
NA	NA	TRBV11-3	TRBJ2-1	TGTGCCAGCAGCTTGGCAGGGTACAATGAGCAGTTCTTC	CASSLAGYNEQFF
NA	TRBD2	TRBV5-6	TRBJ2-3	TGTGCCAGCAGCTTAACCGGGACTAGCGGGGGGGCAGATACGCAGTATTTT	CASSLTGTSGGADTQYF
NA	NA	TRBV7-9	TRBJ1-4	TGTGCCAGCAGCTTACAAAATAATGAAAAACTGTTTTTT	CASSLQNNEKLFF
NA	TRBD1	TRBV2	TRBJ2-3	TGTGCCAGCAGTGACTTCGGGACAGGGACAGATACGCAGTATTTT	CASSDFGTGTDTQYF
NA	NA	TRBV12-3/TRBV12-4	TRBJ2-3	TGTGCCAGCAGTTTATCCGCGTCTGATACGCAGTATTTT	CASSLSASDTQYF
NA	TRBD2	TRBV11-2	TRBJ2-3	TGTGCCAGCAGCCTGGGAGGGCAGTTTACAGATACGCAGTATTTT	CASSLGGQFTDTQYF
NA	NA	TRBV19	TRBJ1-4	TGTGCCAGTACCCGCTTGGGGGATAGAGCAACTAATGAAAAACTGTTTTTT	CASTRLGDRATNEKLFF
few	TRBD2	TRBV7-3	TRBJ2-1	TGTGCCAGCAGTATAGCGGGAGGATCCTACAATGAGCAGTTCTTC	CASSIAGGSYNEQFF